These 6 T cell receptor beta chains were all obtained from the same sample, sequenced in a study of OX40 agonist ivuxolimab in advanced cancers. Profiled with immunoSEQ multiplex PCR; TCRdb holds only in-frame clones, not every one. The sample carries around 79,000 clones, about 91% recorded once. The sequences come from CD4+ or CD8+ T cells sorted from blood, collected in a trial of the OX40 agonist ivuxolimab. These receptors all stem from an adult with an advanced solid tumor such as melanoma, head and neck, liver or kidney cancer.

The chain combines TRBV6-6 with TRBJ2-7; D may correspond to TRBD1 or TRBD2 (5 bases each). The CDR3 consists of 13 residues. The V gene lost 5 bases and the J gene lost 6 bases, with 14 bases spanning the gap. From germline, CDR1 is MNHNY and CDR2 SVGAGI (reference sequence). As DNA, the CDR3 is TGTGCCAGCAGTCCGGGGCCTGGGAGCGAGCAGTACTTC. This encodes CASSPGPGSEQYF.

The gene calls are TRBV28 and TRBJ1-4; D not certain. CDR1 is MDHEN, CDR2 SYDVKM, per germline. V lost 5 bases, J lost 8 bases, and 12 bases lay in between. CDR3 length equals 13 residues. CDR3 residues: CASSPGIGEKLFF. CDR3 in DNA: TGTGCCAGCAGTCCGGGGATCGGCGAAAAACTGTTTTTT.

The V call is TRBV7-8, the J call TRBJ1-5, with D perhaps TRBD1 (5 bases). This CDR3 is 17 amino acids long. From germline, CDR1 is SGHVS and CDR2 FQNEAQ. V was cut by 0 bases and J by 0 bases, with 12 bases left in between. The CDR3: CASSLAGQAHSNQPQHF. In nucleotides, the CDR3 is TGTGCCAGCAGCTTAGCGGGGCAGGCCCATAGCAATCAGCCCCAGCATTTT.

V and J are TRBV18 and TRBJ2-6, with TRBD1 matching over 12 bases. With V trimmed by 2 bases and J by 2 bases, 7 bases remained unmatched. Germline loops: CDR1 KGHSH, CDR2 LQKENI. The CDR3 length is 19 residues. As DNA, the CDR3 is TGTGCCAGCTCACCAACTGCCGGGACAGGGGGCGCTGGGGCCAACGTCCTGACTTTC. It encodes CASSPTAGTGGAGANVLTF. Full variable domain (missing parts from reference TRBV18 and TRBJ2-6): NAGVMQNPRHLVRRRGQEARLRCSPMKGHSHVYWYRQLPEEGLKFMVYLQKENIIDESGMPKERFSAEFPKEGPSILRIQQVVRGDSAAYFCASSPTAGTGGAGANVLTFGAGSRLTVL.

The CDR3: CASSPGTQVNIQYF. CDR3 DNA sequence: TGTGCCAGCTCACCTGGGACACAGGTGAACATTCAGTACTTC. J is TRBJ2-4 and V is TRBV18; D may be TRBD1 (6 bases). V gave up 3 bases and J gave up 7 bases, with 13 bases separating them. The CDR3 extends over 14 amino acids. The V gene's germline CDR1 is KGHSH and CDR2 LQKENI.

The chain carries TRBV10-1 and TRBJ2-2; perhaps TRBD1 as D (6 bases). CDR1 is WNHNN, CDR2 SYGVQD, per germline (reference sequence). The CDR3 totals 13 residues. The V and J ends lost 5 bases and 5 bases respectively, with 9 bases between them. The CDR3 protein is CASSPQGTGELFF. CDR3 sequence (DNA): TGCGCCAGCAGTCCACAGGGAACCGGGGAGCTGTTTTTT.